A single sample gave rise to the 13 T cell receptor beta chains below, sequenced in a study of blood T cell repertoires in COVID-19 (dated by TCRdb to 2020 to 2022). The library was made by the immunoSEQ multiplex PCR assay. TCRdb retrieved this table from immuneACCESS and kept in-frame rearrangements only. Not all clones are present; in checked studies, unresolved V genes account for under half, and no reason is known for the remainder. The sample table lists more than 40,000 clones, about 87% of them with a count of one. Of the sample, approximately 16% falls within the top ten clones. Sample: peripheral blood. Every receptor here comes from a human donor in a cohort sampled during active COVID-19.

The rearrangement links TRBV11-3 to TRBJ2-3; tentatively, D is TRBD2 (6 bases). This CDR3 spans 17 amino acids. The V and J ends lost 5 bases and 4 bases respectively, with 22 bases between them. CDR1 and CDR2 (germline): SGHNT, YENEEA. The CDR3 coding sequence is TGTGCCAGCAGCCGCGGGGCCGGCGGCGCGGACTCAGATACGCAGTATTTT. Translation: CASSRGAGGADSDTQYF.

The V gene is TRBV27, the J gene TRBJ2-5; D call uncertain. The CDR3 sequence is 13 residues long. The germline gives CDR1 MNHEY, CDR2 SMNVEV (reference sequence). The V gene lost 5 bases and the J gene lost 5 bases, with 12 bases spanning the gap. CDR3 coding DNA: TGTGCCAGCAGTCTGGCAGGATACGAGACCCAGTACTTC. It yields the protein CASSLAGYETQYF.

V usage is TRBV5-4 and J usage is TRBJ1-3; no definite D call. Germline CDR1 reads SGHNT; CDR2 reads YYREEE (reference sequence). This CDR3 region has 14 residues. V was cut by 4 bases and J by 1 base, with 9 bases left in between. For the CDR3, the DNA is TGTGCCAGCAGCCGGGAGGGATCTGGAAACACCATATATTTT. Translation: CASSREGSGNTIYF.

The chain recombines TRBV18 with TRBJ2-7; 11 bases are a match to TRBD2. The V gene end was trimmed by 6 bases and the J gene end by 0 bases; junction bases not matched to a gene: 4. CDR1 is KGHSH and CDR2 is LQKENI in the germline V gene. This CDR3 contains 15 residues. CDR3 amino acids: CASSPGTSGSYEQYF. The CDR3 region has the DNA TGTGCCAGCTCCCCAGGGACTAGCGGCTCCTACGAGCAGTACTTC.

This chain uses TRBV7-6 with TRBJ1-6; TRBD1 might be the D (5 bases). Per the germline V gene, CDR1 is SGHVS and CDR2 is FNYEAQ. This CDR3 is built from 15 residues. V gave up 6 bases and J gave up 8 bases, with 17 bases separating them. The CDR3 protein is CASSSTGGGYSPLHF. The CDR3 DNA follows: TGTGCCAGCAGTTCTACCGGGGGGGGTTATTCACCCCTCCACTTT.

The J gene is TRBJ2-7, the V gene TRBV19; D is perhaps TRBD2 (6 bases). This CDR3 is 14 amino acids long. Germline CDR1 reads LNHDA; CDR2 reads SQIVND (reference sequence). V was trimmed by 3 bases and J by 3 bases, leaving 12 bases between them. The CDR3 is CASSIPGESYEQYF. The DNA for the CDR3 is TGTGCCAGTAGTATCCCGGGAGAAAGCTACGAGCAGTACTTC.

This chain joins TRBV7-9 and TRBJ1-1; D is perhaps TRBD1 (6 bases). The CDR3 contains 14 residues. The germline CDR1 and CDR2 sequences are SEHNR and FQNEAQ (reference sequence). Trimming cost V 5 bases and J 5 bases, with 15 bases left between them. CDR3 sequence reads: CASSQEYDRTEAFF. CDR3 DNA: TGTGCCAGCAGCCAAGAGTATGACAGGACTGAAGCTTTCTTT.

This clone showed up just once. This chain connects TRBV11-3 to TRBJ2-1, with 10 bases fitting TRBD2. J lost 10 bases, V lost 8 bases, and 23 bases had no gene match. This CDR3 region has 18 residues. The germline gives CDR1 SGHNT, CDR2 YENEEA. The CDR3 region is CASVPGETSGDFRKEQFF. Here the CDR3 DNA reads TGTGCCAGCGTACCTGGGGAAACTAGCGGGGATTTTCGTAAGGAGCAGTTCTTC.

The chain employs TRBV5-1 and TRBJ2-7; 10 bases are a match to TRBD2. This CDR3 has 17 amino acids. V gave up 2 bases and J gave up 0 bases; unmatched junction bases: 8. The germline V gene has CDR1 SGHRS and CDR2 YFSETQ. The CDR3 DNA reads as TGCGCCAGCAGCTTTGGGCTAGCGGGAGTCAACTCCTACGAGCAGTACTTC. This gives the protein CASSFGLAGVNSYEQYF.

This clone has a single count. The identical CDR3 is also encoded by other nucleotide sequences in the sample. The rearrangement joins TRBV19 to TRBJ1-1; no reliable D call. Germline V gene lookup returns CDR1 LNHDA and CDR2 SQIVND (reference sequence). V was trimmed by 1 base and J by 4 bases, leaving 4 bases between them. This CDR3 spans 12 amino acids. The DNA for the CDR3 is TGTGCCAGTAGTATAGCCAGCACTGAAGCTTTCTTT. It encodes CASSIASTEAFF. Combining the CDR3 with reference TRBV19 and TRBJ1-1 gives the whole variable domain DGGITQSPKYLFRKEGQNVTLSCEQNLNHDAMYWYRQDPGQGLRLIYYSQIVNDFQKGDIAEGYSVSREKKESFPLTVTSAQKNPTAFYLCASSIASTEAFFGQGTRLTVV.

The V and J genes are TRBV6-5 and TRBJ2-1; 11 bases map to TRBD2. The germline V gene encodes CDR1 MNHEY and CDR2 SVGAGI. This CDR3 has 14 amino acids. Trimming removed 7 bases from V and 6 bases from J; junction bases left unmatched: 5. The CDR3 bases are TGTGCCAGCATATTAGCGGGAGGGGGCAATGAGCAGTTCTTC. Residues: CASILAGGGNEQFF.

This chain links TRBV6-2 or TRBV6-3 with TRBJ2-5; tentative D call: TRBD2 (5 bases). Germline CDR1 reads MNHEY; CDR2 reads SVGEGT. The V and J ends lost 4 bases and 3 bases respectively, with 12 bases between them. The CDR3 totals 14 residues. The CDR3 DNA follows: TGTGCCAGCAGTTTCCGACGAGGGAAAGAGACCCAGTACTTC. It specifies CASSFRRGKETQYF.

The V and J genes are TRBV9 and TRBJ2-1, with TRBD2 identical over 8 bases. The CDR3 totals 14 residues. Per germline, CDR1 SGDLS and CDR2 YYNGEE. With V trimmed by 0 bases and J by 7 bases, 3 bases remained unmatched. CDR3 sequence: CASSVGGRSNEQFF. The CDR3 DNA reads TGTGCCAGCAGCGTAGGCGGGAGGTCGAATGAGCAGTTCTTC. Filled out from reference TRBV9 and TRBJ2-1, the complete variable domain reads DSGVTQTPKHLITATGQRVTLRCSPRSGDLSVYWYQQSLDQGLQFLIQYYNGEERAKGNILERFSAQQFPDLHSELNLSSLELGDSALYFCASSVGGRSNEQFFGPGTRLTVL.